Listed here are 25 T cell receptor beta chains from one sample, sequenced in a study of beta chain features in type 1 diabetes. The entirety of the isolated RNA underwent reverse transcription, so expressed TCRB transcripts were sequenced. Repertoires were generated with immunoSEQ multiplex PCR, while TCRdb's copy carries only in-frame clones and drops some. Here the sample spans hundreds of thousands of clones, around a sixth being singletons. The sequencing input was naive CD4+ T cells from blood. These receptors came from a woman aged 18-35 years in good health.

This chain joins TRBV6-1 and TRBJ2-7; D remains unclear. Germline loops: CDR1 MNHNS, CDR2 SASEGT. V was pared by 2 bases and J by 2 bases, with 13 bases between. The CDR3 length is 15 residues. CDR3 in DNA: TGTGCCAGCAGTGAAATGGTAGGGCCTACCTACGAGCAGTACTTC. Protein product: CASSEMVGPTYEQYF.

This clone has a count of ten or more. The CDR3 is CASSQVIRAAEQFF. The CDR3 nucleotides read TGTGCCAGCAGCCAAGTCATACGAGCTGCTGAGCAGTTCTTC. The chain employs TRBV14 and TRBJ2-1; no clear D. The CDR3 extends over 14 amino acids. The ends were cut back, 1 base at V and 9 bases at J, with 13 bases in the middle. Looked up from germline, CDR1 is SGHDN and CDR2 is FVKESK.

The genes are TRBV2 and TRBJ1-2; TRBD1 agrees at 11 bases. From germline, CDR1 is SNHLY and CDR2 FYNNEI. The CDR3 has 13 amino acids. V trimming: 7 bases; J trimming: 7 bases; junction bases outside the gene matches: 5. The CDR3 is CASTPGTGGGYTF. The CDR3 nucleotides are TGTGCCAGCACTCCCGGGACAGGGGGTGGCTACACCTTC.

This clone turned up a few times. The chain is built from TRBV18 and TRBJ2-1; tentatively, D is TRBD2 (6 bases). This CDR3 is built from 15 residues. V gave up 3 bases and J gave up 6 bases, with 15 bases separating them. Germline assignment: CDR1 KGHSH and CDR2 LQKENI. The CDR3 sequence: CASSPVAGSGNEQFF. The CDR3 nucleotides are TGTGCCAGCTCACCCGTTGCGGGATCGGGCAATGAGCAGTTCTTC.

This clone has only one observation. The chain combines TRBV7-8 with TRBJ2-5; tentatively, D is TRBD2 (6 bases). This CDR3 is 15 amino acids long. From germline, CDR1 is SGHVS and CDR2 FQNEAQ. V lost 3 bases and J lost 1, with 12 bases in between. The CDR3 sequence: CASSFYGTSQETQYF. CDR3 nucleotide sequence: TGTGCCAGCAGCTTCTACGGGACTTCCCAAGAGACCCAGTACTTC.

This clone has a handful of counts. The rearrangement joins TRBV25-1 to TRBJ2-3; TRBD2 matches 14 bases. This CDR3 is 17 amino acids long. Germline-derived CDR1 and CDR2 are MGHDK and SYGVNS. J lost 3 bases, V lost 4 bases, and 6 bases had no gene match. The chain's CDR3 is CASSAGTSGSLTDTQYF. In DNA, the CDR3 is TGTGCCAGCAGTGCCGGGACTAGCGGGAGCTTAACAGATACGCAGTATTTT.

This clone has a handful of counts. The chain combines TRBV12-5 with TRBJ2-5; D is unresolved. This CDR3 has 13 residues. Germline CDR1 is LGHNT and CDR2 is FRNRAP. The V gene lost 3 bases and the J gene lost 7 bases, with 12 bases spanning the gap. The CDR3 region has the DNA TGTGCTAGTGGTTTCGACCTCACTGGGACCCAGTACTTC. It is translated as CASGFDLTGTQYF.

The rearrangement uses TRBV4-3 and TRBJ2-7; tentatively, D is TRBD1 or TRBD2 (5 bases each). The CDR3 length is 14 residues. With 1 base removed from V and 4 bases from J, the gap between germline ends came to 11 bases. The germline V gene encodes CDR1 LGHNA and CDR2 YSLEER. CDR3 in amino acids: CASSQGQRGYEQYF. The CDR3 region has the DNA TGCGCCAGCAGCCAAGGCCAGAGGGGATACGAGCAGTACTTC.

The V and J genes are TRBV4-2 and TRBJ2-7; D not resolved. CDR1 is LGHNA and CDR2 is YNFKEQ in the germline V gene. CDR3 size: 11 residues. Trimming cost V 2 bases and J 3 bases, with 2 bases left between them. The CDR3 region is CASSQNYEQYF. DNA for the CDR3: TGTGCCAGCAGCCAAAACTACGAGCAGTACTTC.

The chain carries TRBV29-1 and TRBJ2-7; perhaps TRBD1 as D (5 bases). Trimming removed 4 bases from V and 4 bases from J, with 23 bases in between. CDR1 is SQVTM and CDR2 is ANQGSEA in the germline V gene. The CDR3 covers 16 residues. CDR3 residues: CSVVGRITGLFYEQYF. In DNA, the CDR3 is TGCAGCGTTGTGGGTAGAATCACAGGTCTATTTTACGAGCAGTACTTC.

This clone came up a few times. The V gene is TRBV9, the J gene TRBJ2-5; D may be TRBD2 (6 bases). There are 15 residues in the CDR3. V was cut by 0 bases and J by 5 bases, with 14 bases left in between. Germline V gene data show CDR1 as SGDLS and CDR2 as YYNGEE. CDR3: CASSVDSGRRETQYF. The CDR3 DNA sequence: TGTGCCAGCAGCGTAGATAGCGGCCGAAGGGAGACCCAGTACTTC.

V and J are TRBV7-3 and TRBJ2-2; 10 nucleotides match TRBD2. The CDR3 has 16 residues. CDR1 is SGHTA and CDR2 is FQGTGA in the germline V gene. V gave up 2 bases and J gave up 4 bases; unmatched junction bases: 4. CDR3 DNA sequence: TGTGCCAGCAGCTTATATCGACTAGCGGGCACCGGGGAGCTGTTTTTT. Translated: CASSLYRLAGTGELFF.

The chain carries TRBV7-2 and TRBJ1-1, with TRBD1 identical over 8 bases. Germline V gene sequence: CDR1 SGHTA, CDR2 FQGNSA. After removal of 3 bases from V and 3 bases from J, the junction contained 6 bases not matched to a gene. The CDR3 extends over 15 amino acids. Here the CDR3 reads CASSLGTGWDTEAFF. CDR3 in DNA: TGTGCCAGCAGCTTGGGGACAGGTTGGGACACTGAAGCTTTCTTT.

V is TRBV2 and J is TRBJ1-3, with D uncertain. Germline V CDR1 and CDR2: SNHLY, FYNNEI. The CDR3 length is 15 residues. The V gene lost 3 bases and the J gene lost 2 bases, with 11 bases spanning the gap. DNA of the CDR3: TGTGCCAGCAGTGACCCGGGGAGGCCTGGAAACACCATATATTTT. Translated, it gives CASSDPGRPGNTIYF.

This chain joins TRBV18 and TRBJ2-3; D is undetermined. V lost 5 bases and J 1 base, leaving 19 bases between the germline ends. Germline CDR1 reads KGHSH; CDR2 reads LQKENI. The CDR3 is 17 amino acids. CDR3 protein: CASSADMDLVGTDTQYF. The CDR3 DNA sequence: TGTGCCAGCTCAGCCGATATGGACCTGGTTGGCACAGATACGCAGTATTTT.

The chain couples TRBV18 to TRBJ2-5; D gene ambiguous. Germline loops: CDR1 KGHSH, CDR2 LQKENI. This CDR3 region has 13 residues. The V and J ends lost 2 bases and 2 bases respectively, with 6 bases between them. The chain's CDR3 is CASSPSKQETQYF. CDR3 nucleotides: TGTGCCAGCTCACCATCGAAACAAGAGACCCAGTACTTC. Full variable domain (remainder filled in from reference TRBV18 and TRBJ2-5): NAGVMQNPRHLVRRRGQEARLRCSPMKGHSHVYWYRQLPEEGLKFMVYLQKENIIDESGMPKERFSAEFPKEGPSILRIQQVVRGDSAAYFCASSPSKQETQYFGPGTRLLVL.

The chain uses TRBV23-1 and TRBJ1-2; 8 nucleotides line up with TRBD1. TRBV23-1 is sorted into the ORF group, with uncertain function. CDR3 length: 14 amino acids. Losses at the gene ends were 8 bases for V and 11 bases for J; bases not matched to a gene: 16. In nucleotides, the CDR3 is TGCGCCAGCCACCCAGTCGGACAGGGTTTTTTATACACCTTC. It yields the protein CASHPVGQGFLYTF.

The chain couples TRBV5-4 to TRBJ2-5; 8 bases match TRBD2. There are 16 residues in the CDR3. V was clipped by 3 bases and J by 4 bases; unmatched bases: 11. Germline CDR1 and CDR2: SGHNT and YYREEE (reference sequence). The CDR3 loop reads CASSSHPRLARETQYF. CDR3 nucleotide sequence: TGTGCCAGCAGCTCACACCCGCGACTAGCGCGAGAGACCCAGTACTTC. The entire variable domain, with the rest obtained from reference TRBV5-4 and TRBJ2-5, is as follows: ETGVTQSPTHLIKTRGQQVTLRCSSQSGHNTVSWYQQALGQGPQFIFQYYREEENGRGNFPPRFSGLQFPNYSSELNVNALELDDSALYLCASSSHPRLARETQYFGPGTRLLVL.

The CDR3 sequence is CASRTRFLDTYGYTF. Here the CDR3 DNA reads TGTGCCAGCAGGACCCGGTTCTTGGACACCTATGGCTACACCTTC. The chain couples TRBV6-5 to TRBJ1-2; a possible D gene is TRBD1 (5 bases). With 6 bases removed from V and 4 bases from J, the gap between germline ends came to 18 bases. The CDR3 has 15 amino acids. The germline V gene encodes CDR1 MNHEY and CDR2 SVGAGI.

Details on this clone: Additional DNA sequences in this sample encode the identical CDR3. This chain connects TRBV2 to TRBJ2-3, with D possibly TRBD1 on 6 matching bases. Per the germline V gene, CDR1 is SNHLY and CDR2 is FYNNEI. The V end lost 6 bases, the J end lost 4 bases, and 14 bases lay between the germline ends. The CDR3 contains 14 residues. This CDR3 is CASRYRDGADTQYF. The CDR3 DNA sequence: TGTGCCAGCAGATACAGGGATGGAGCAGATACGCAGTATTTT.

This rearrangement joins TRBV7-2 to TRBJ2-2; no definite D call. V lost 5 bases, J lost 7 bases, and 17 bases lay in between. CDR3 length equals 15 residues. From germline, CDR1 is SGHTA and CDR2 FQGNSA. The DNA of the CDR3 is TGTGCCAGCAGCCCCATTTCCAAGCTGGGCGGGGAGCTGTTTTTT. Encoded protein: CASSPISKLGGELFF.

This sequence joins TRBV5-4 and TRBJ2-7, with TRBD1 matching over 11 bases. CDR1 SGHNT and CDR2 YYREEE come from the germline V gene (reference sequence). V trimming: 4 bases; J trimming: 5 bases; junction bases outside the gene matches: 8. This CDR3 contains 15 residues. Written as DNA, the CDR3 is TGTGCCAGCAGCCGGTCCGCGGACAGGGGGCACGAGCAGTACTTC. It translates to CASSRSADRGHEQYF.

The chain joins TRBV7-2 to TRBJ2-5, with D perhaps TRBD1 or TRBD2 (5 bases each). Trimming pared 2 bases from V and 3 bases from J, leaving 13 bases between. Germline values: CDR1 SGHTA, CDR2 FQGNSA. The length of the CDR3 is 15 residues. CDR3 in amino acids: CASSLNGGWEETQYF. The CDR3 DNA is TGTGCCAGCAGCTTAAATGGGGGATGGGAAGAGACCCAGTACTTC.

This clone was detected a few times. The chain has TRBV10-3 and TRBJ2-2; D perhaps matches TRBD2 (5 bases). Trimming removed 5 bases at V and 1 base at J, with 5 bases between. The CDR3 contains 13 residues. In germline, CDR1 is ENHRY, CDR2 SYGVKD. In DNA, the CDR3 is TGTGCCATCAGTCGGGGGAACACCGGGGAGCTGTTTTTT. Translation gives CAISRGNTGELFF.

V gene TRBV4-2 combines with J gene TRBJ2-5; 7 bases are shared with TRBD2. The CDR3 is 16 amino acids. The germline gives CDR1 LGHNA, CDR2 YNFKEQ. Losses at the gene ends were 3 bases for V and 5 bases for J; bases not matched to a gene: 12. CDR3 sequence reads: CASSQNPGLKLETQYF. Here the CDR3 DNA reads TGTGCCAGCAGCCAGAATCCGGGACTAAAGTTGGAGACCCAGTACTTC.